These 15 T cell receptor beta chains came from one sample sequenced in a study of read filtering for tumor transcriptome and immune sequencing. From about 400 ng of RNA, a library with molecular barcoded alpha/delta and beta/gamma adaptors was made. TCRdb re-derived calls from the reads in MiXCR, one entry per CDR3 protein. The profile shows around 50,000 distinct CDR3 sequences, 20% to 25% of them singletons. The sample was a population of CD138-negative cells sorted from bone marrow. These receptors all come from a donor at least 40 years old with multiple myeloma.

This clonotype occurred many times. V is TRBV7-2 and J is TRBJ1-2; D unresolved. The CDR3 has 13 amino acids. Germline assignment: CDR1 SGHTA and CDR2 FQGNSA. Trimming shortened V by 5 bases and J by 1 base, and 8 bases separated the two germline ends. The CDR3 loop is CASSPAGNYGYTF. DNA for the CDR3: TGTGCCAGCAGCCCGGCCGGTAACTATGGCTACACCTTC.

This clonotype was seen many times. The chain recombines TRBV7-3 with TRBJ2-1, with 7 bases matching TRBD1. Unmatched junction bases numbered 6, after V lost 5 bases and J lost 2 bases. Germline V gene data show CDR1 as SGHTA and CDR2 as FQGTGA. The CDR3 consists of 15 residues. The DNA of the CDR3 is TGTGCCAGCAGCGACCCGGGACAGCCCTACAATGAGCAGTTCTTC. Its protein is CASSDPGQPYNEQFF.

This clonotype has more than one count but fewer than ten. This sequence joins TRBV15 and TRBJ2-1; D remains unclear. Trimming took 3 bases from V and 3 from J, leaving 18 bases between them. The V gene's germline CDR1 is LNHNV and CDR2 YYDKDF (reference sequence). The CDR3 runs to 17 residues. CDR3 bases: TGTGCCACCAGCAGTAAGGGCATGGCGGAAAACTACAATGAGCAGTTCTTC. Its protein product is CATSSKGMAENYNEQFF.

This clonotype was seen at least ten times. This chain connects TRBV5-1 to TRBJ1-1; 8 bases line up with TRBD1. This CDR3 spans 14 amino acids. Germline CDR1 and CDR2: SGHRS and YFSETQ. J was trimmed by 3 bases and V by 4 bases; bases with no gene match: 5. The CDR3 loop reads CASSMAGGYTEAFF. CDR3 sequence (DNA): TGCGCCAGCAGCATGGCAGGGGGCTACACTGAAGCTTTCTTT.

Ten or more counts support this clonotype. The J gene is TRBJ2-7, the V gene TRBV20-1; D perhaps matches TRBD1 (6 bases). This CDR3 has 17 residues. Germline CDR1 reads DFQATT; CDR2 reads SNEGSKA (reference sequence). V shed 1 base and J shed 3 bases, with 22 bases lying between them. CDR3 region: CSARVTGTPKLSYEQYF. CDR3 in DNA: TGCAGTGCTAGAGTCACCGGGACACCAAAACTGAGCTACGAGCAGTACTTC.

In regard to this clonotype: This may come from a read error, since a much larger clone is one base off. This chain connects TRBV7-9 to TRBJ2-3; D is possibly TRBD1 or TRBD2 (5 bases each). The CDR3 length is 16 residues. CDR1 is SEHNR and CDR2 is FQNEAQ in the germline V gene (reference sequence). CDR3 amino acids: CASSVAWGSSTDTQYF. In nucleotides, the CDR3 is TGTGCCAGCAGCGTAGCGTGGGGCTCGAGCACAGATACGCAGTATTTT.

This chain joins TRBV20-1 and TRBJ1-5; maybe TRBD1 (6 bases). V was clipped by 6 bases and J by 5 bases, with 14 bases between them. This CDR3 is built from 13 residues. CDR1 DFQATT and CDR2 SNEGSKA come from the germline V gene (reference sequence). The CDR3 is CSAKTEGDQPQHF. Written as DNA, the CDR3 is TGCAGTGCAAAGACAGAGGGGGATCAGCCCCAGCATTTT.

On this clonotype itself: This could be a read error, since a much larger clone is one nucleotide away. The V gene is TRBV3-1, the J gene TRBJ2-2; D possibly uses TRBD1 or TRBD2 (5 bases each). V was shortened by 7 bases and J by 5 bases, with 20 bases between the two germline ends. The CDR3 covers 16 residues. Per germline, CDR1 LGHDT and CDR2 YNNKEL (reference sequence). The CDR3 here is CASNRIGVPGTGELFF. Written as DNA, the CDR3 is TGTGCCAGCAACCGGATCGGGGTGCCAGGGACCGGGGAGCTGTTTTTT. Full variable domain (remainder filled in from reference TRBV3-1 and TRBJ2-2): DTAVSQTPKYLVTQMGNDKSIKCEQNLGHDTMYWYKQDSKKFLKIMFSYNNKELIINETVPNRFSPKSPDKAHLNLHINSLELGDSAVYFCASNRIGVPGTGELFFGEGSRLTVL.

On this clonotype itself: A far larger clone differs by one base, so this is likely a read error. The CDR3 nucleotides are TGTGCCAGCAGCTCACCGTATAGCGGGAGGAATGAGCAGTTCTTC. This gives the protein CASSSPYSGRNEQFF. The chain is built from TRBV11-3 and TRBJ2-1; TRBD2 matches 10 bases. The germline V gene encodes CDR1 SGHNT and CDR2 YENEEA. The CDR3 length is 15 residues. V shed 4 bases and J 7 bases; nucleotides not matched to a gene: 7.

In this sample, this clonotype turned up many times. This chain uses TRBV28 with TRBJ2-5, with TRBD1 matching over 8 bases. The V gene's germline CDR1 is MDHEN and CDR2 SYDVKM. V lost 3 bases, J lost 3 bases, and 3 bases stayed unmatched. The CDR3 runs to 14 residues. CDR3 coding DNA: TGTGCCAGCAGTTTTTTGACAGGGGAAGAGACCCAGTACTTC. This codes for CASSFLTGEETQYF.

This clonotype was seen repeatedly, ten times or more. CDR3 bases: TGTGCCAGCAGCCCCCCGGGGACGGGCTCCTACGAGCAGTACTTC. Translating it yields CASSPPGTGSYEQYF. The rearrangement links TRBV7-9 to TRBJ2-7; perhaps D is TRBD1 or TRBD2 (5 bases each). This CDR3 is 15 amino acids long. Per the germline V gene, CDR1 is SEHNR and CDR2 is FQNEAQ (reference sequence). Trimming removed 5 bases from V and 0 bases from J, with 14 bases in between.

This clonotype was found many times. The CDR3 loop is CASSQRTGGSTEAFF. Here the CDR3 DNA reads TGTGCCAGCAGCCAGCGGACAGGGGGGAGCACTGAAGCTTTCTTT. The chain uses TRBV7-9 and TRBJ1-1, with 10 positions matching TRBD1. The J segment lost 4 bases and the V segment lost 5 bases, leaving 7 bases of the junction unmatched. Germline CDR1 SEHNR, CDR2 FQNEAQ (reference sequence). The CDR3 extends over 15 amino acids.

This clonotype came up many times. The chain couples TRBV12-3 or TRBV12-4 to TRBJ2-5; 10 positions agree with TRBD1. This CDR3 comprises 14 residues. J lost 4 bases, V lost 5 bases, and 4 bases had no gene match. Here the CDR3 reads CASSTGTGVETQYF. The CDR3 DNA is TGTGCCAGCAGTACCGGGACAGGGGTAGAGACCCAGTACTTC.

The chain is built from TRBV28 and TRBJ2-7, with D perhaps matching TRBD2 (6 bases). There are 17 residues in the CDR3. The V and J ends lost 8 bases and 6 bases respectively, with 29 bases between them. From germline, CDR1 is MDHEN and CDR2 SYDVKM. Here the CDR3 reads CASALRLGAGSVTEQYF. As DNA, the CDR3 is TGTGCCAGCGCACTCAGGCTCGGGGCGGGATCCGTTACCGAGCAGTACTTC.

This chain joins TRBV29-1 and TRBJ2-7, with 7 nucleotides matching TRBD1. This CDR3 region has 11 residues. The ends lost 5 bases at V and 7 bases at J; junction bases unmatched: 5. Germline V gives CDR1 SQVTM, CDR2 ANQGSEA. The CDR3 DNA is TGCAGCGTTAGGGGGCGAGGAGAGCAGTACTTC. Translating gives CSVRGRGEQYF.